This is a list of T cell receptor beta chains from one sample in a study of blood T cell repertoires in COVID-19. Profiling relied on immunoSEQ multiplex PCR, and the TCRdb table lists in-frame clones only, not all of them. The sample carries about 60,000 clones, 91% recorded once. The sequenced sample was peripheral blood. The receptors originated from a human donor in a cohort sampled during active COVID-19. The CDR3 runs from the conserved cysteine through the conserved F or W. Each record gives: CDR3 protein, J gene, D gene, V gene. The D gene is left open where the match is weak.

CASSVATGSQETQYF TRBJ2-5 TRBD1 TRBV9
CASSYTGGNAEAFF TRBJ1-1 TRBD1 TRBV7-9
CASRLAGLAGGADTQYF TRBJ2-3 . TRBV12-2
CASSRQTGGVTEAFF TRBJ1-1 TRBD1 TRBV28
CASTGGIFDTEAFF TRBJ1-1 . TRBV5-5
CASSLADRGGYTF TRBJ1-2 TRBD1 TRBV5-1
CASSSTGNNQPQHF TRBJ1-5 . TRBV5-6
CASSPGLAVHYEQYF TRBJ2-7 TRBD2 TRBV4-1
CASRYLGAGNTIYF TRBJ1-3 . TRBV6-2/TRBV6-3
CASSSPRDYNEQFF TRBJ2-1 . TRBV27
CASSLPGYQETQYF TRBJ2-5 . TRBV3-1/TRBV3-2
CASSLSTGANYGYTF TRBJ1-2 TRBD1 TRBV27
CASSYRSQGETQYF TRBJ2-5 . TRBV6-5
CASSLAGSGKQYF TRBJ2-7 . TRBV12-3/TRBV12-4
CASSPRGTSGNTGELFF TRBJ2-2 TRBD2 TRBV9
CASSQSTSNTGELFF TRBJ2-2 . TRBV11-3
CASGSYTGGAGYTF TRBJ1-2 TRBD1 TRBV27
CAWSTKTGFGYTF TRBJ1-2 TRBD1 TRBV30
CAWTLGENTGELFF TRBJ2-2 . TRBV30